This note documents a single T cell receptor beta chain sequence. The specificity of this receptor is unknown. Its ends do not fully match the called genes, so a read error is possible. The sample comes from a study of cytomegalovirus exposure and HLA in healthy donors (dated by TCRdb to the late 2010s). General notes on the study: In an earlier analysis of under 750 of the donors, 250 to 350 Gb of sequence data and approximately 100 million unique TCR beta sequences from 150 million to 200 million T cells were reported. Among about 390 genotyped donors of the cohort, an average of roughly 240,000 unique TCR beta nucleotide sequences were sequenced per donor, around a sixth of them non-productive. To predict cytomegalovirus infection status, the study brought together high-throughput TCR immunosequencing, statistical association of individual TCRs with disease status, and machine learning. Genome-wide SNP genotypes for about 60% of the roughly 700 donors were used in a later genetic analysis, which treated that subset as a discovery cohort. A handful of DR-DQ haplotypes were handled as single units for association and clustering because linkage in the cohort was strong. Along with the roughly 700-subject first cohort, a separate validation cohort of over 90 different subjects was used. Among the roughly 390 genotyped donors, around 81% belonged to the genetic ancestry cluster associated with self-reported Caucasian donors. The number of typed donors differed by locus: about 620-640 for A, B, C, DRB1 and DQB1; 500 to 550 for DQA1; approximately 600 for DPA1; and around 470 for DPB1. An early release covering 550 to 700 HLA-typed donors comprised about 290 gigabases of sequencing data and 85 million to 100 million unique TCR sequences. Alongside the repertoire data, information on donor age, sex, ethnicity and CMV serostatus was compiled. Rather than drawing on any new phenotypic data, the later analysis identified candidate immune exposures from TCR beta sequences and the way those sequences occurred across donors. The study was designed to test whether signatures of past pathogen exposure could be identified by cataloging public T cell receptors. HLA typing included class I and class II loci at four-digit resolution. To decide whether each TCR beta V gene segment behaved as functional or pseudogenic, an earlier analysis of approximately 600 of the donors relied on high-throughput TCR beta sequencing. All discovery cohort repertoires had been generated using a single sequencing platform. The study profiled the T cell repertoires of about 720 subjects by immunosequencing and related them to cytomegalovirus serostatus. In a later analysis, previously published TCR beta repertoires from several hundred donors were re-analyzed and high-resolution HLA genotyping was added so that TCR occurrence patterns could be studied.

As encoded in the germline V gene (reference sequence), CDR1 is SEHNR while CDR2 is FQNEAQ. The CDR3, cysteine through phenylalanine, is 16 amino acids long. CDR3 DNA only is kept here, 48 bases in frame from base 1. The library was prepared using the immunoSEQ multiplex PCR assay. For the multiplex PCR, a mixture combining 60 forward primers for TCR Vbeta segments and 13 reverse primers for TCR Jbeta segments was used. Amplification of the CDR3 region of rearranged TCR beta genes was performed with a multiplex PCR assay on genomic DNA. On the Illumina HiSeq System, the amplified TCR beta libraries were sequenced as 87-base-pair reads. As for the original processing: Across the 600 to 700 repertoires, a later analysis counted 75 million to 90 million unique TCR beta chains, approximately 10 million of which were shared by at least two donors. To remove PCR and sequencing errors, raw reads were error-corrected and collapsed into unique sequences using a nearest-neighbor algorithm that merged closely related sequences. V, D and J gene segments were assigned by aligning CDR3 sequences to IMGT reference sequences. For a sequence to be retained, at least a six-nucleotide match to both a V gene segment and a J gene segment was required. A rearrangement was called productive if the CDR3 had no stop codons and remained in frame with V and J, and every other rearrangement was called non-productive. Following IMGT convention, CDR3 was defined as the stretch from the second conserved V-encoded cysteine to the conserved J-encoded phenylalanine. In an earlier analysis of approximately 500 of the donors, sequences lacking an unambiguous match to a single V gene segment were excluded. In an earlier analysis of a few hundred of the donors, V segments were called functional above 56.7% productive rearrangements and were called segregating when the between-donor standard deviation exceeded 5%. To diagnose cytomegalovirus status from the catalog of TCR beta chain sequences, a statistical classification framework was built. In a later analysis, V and J genes were assigned by comparing TCR nucleotide sequences against IMGT/GENE-DB human TR gene sequences. Using the TCRdist pipeline, a later analysis assigned CDR3 sequences along with most-parsimonious VDJ recombination scenarios. In a later analysis, every TCR beta chain was defined by the combination of its CDR3 amino acid sequence and its V-gene family, and reads without a unique V-gene family were dropped. To address suspected cross-contamination and a sequencing artifact, a later analysis removed approximately 600 highly shared, low-generation-probability nucleotide sequences. For each public chain, a later analysis derived a clonal expansion index from normalized ranks of inferred template counts within each repertoire. In a later analysis, generation probabilities were computed using a VDJ recombination model fitted to out-of-frame rearrangements, and the results were checked against IGoR. A later analysis scored TCR-TCR, TCR-HLA and TCR-CMV co-occurrence with hypergeometric tests, applying a repertoire-size bias correction to TCR pairs. False discovery rates were estimated in a later analysis by permuting HLA or CMV assignments 20 times. A later analysis grouped co-occurring TCRs with DBSCAN, adding TCRdist sequence similarity when clustering within HLA-allele-positive subsets. Co-occurrence clustering excluded repertoires with fewer than 30,000 or more than 120,000 public chains, plus five with anomalous nucleotide sharing. The table was pulled from immuneACCESS by TCRdb, which kept in-frame rearrangements only. Such tables lose some clones; where checked, under half of the loss comes from unresolved V genes, and the rest has no known cause. The V and J calls and clone size come from that table; D and trimming were worked out from the DNA. Present in this sample are 99,000 or so clones, 76% of which were seen just once. 7.5% to 9% of the sample goes to the ten largest clones.

The cohort was made up of approximately 670 healthy bone marrow donors. Cohort members were all nominally healthy when sampled, although unrecorded immune exposures were likely present. The donor was CMV seropositive and was included in the group of some 290 seropositive cohort members. Each donor provided a peripheral blood sample, and peripheral blood mononuclear cells were used for TCR beta sequencing. The Qiagen DNeasy Blood Extraction Kit was used to extract genomic DNA from the blood cell samples. What the work shows at the level of the full study, not this receptor alone: A cluster of highly shared sequence variants was judged likely to be a technical artifact of the sequencing pipeline. Presence/absence analyses assumed roughly uniform sequencing depth across donors, an assumption that may not hold. Because the 87-base-pair reads could not distinguish some IMGT-functional V segments, including TRBV6-2 and TRBV6-3, those segments were excluded. According to a later analysis, most CMV-associated TCR beta chains appeared to be HLA-restricted, and the HLA associations seemed to be driven largely by CMV exposure. A few of the identified cytomegalovirus-associated TCR beta chains were confirmed in vitro to be specific for cytomegalovirus antigens. A later analysis reported that several top co-occurrence clusters appeared linked to parvovirus B19, influenza, CMV and Epstein-Barr virus. V-gene and J-gene trimming of TCR beta chains was associated with a missense DCLRE1C variant in a later genetic analysis, and the association was replicated in an independent cohort. Correlated functional status among segregating V segments might be attributable to linkage disequilibrium, but an unknown experimental factor could not be ruled out. In a later analysis, TCR association rates were found to vary across HLA loci, with the most associated TCRs seen for DRB1 alleles and the fewest for HLA-C alleles. Most TCR sequences were seen in very few donors, while some public TCRs were found in many individuals. Only TCR beta chains were sequenced in this cohort, and the absence of alpha or paired-chain data limited detectable features. According to the authors, the approach could potentially be generalized to other disease states and immunological phenotypes. When HLA alleles, especially DR and DQ, strongly co-occurred, TCR associations were difficult to assign to individual alleles. Because HLA typing was missing for some donors at each locus, association tests included only the typed subset. In an earlier analysis of about 600 of the donors, most TCR beta V segments appeared in productive rearrangements about 90% or about 30% of the time, broadly matching IMGT annotations. Around 16 rarely observed V segments, including chromosome 9 orphons, were excluded from the earlier analysis of some 590 of the donors because counts were too low. A total of some 180 TCR beta chains were listed by the study as associated with cytomegalovirus. In a later analysis, HLA-associated TCR beta chains were found to be more clonally expanded and to have lower generation probabilities than equally common non-associated chains. A further reported finding was that TCR beta sequences accurately predicted the HLA-A and HLA-B alleles for most subjects in the first cohort. In a later genetic analysis, fewer N-insertions in productive TCRs were reported among donors in an Asian-associated ancestry cluster than the approximately 630-donor mean. CMV serostatus was the only immune exposure information available for the cohort. A later analysis associated 17,000 or so TCR beta sequences with specific HLA alleles at a false discovery rate of 0.05. The classifier was reported to diagnose cytomegalovirus status with high specificity and sensitivity in both the original and validation cohorts.

The sequence links TRBV7-9 to TRBJ1-1, and possibly TRBD1, on 5 matching bases. Sequenced sample: PBMCs. This TCR was recovered from a man in his forties or fifties in good health and CMV-seropositive. The nucleotides read TGTTCCAGCAGCTTTCTGGGACTTTTTCATGGGACTGAAGCTTTCTTT. It is translated as CSSSFLGLFHGTEAFF.